This T cell receptor beta chain is from a study of regulatory T cells in long-lasting Graves disease. Study in general: Graves' patients, diagnosed recently, had received antithyroid drugs under 3 months.

Assembly of TCR beta libraries relied on iRepertoire HTBI primers together with Arm-PCR of CDR3 regions. TCRdb processed the multiplex PCR reads anew with MiXCR; each CDR3 protein has one entry. The sample lists under 400,000 distinct CDR3 sequences; 16% were seen once. This CDR3 comprises 17 residues. The ends lost 6 bases at V and 4 bases at J; junction bases unmatched: 11. The germline gives CDR1 SGHAT, CDR2 FQNNGV. Time point of the sample: newly diagnosed GD, antithyroid drugs for less than 3 months. After RNA was extracted from PBMCs, the TCR library was made from it. These sequences were also reported in another study, on T cells in Graves' hyperthyroidism and ophthalmopathy.

The starting material was peripheral blood mononuclear cells (PBMCs), obtained at new diagnosis, from a patient treated with antithyroid drugs. This TCR derives from a man aged 40-50 years with Graves disease. The V call is TRBV11-2, the J call TRBJ2-1, with 11 nucleotides matching TRBD2. CDR3 protein: CASSPHRLAGPYNEQFF. CDR3 nucleotide sequence: TGTGCCAGCAGTCCACACCGACTAGCGGGGCCTTACAATGAGCAGTTCTTC.